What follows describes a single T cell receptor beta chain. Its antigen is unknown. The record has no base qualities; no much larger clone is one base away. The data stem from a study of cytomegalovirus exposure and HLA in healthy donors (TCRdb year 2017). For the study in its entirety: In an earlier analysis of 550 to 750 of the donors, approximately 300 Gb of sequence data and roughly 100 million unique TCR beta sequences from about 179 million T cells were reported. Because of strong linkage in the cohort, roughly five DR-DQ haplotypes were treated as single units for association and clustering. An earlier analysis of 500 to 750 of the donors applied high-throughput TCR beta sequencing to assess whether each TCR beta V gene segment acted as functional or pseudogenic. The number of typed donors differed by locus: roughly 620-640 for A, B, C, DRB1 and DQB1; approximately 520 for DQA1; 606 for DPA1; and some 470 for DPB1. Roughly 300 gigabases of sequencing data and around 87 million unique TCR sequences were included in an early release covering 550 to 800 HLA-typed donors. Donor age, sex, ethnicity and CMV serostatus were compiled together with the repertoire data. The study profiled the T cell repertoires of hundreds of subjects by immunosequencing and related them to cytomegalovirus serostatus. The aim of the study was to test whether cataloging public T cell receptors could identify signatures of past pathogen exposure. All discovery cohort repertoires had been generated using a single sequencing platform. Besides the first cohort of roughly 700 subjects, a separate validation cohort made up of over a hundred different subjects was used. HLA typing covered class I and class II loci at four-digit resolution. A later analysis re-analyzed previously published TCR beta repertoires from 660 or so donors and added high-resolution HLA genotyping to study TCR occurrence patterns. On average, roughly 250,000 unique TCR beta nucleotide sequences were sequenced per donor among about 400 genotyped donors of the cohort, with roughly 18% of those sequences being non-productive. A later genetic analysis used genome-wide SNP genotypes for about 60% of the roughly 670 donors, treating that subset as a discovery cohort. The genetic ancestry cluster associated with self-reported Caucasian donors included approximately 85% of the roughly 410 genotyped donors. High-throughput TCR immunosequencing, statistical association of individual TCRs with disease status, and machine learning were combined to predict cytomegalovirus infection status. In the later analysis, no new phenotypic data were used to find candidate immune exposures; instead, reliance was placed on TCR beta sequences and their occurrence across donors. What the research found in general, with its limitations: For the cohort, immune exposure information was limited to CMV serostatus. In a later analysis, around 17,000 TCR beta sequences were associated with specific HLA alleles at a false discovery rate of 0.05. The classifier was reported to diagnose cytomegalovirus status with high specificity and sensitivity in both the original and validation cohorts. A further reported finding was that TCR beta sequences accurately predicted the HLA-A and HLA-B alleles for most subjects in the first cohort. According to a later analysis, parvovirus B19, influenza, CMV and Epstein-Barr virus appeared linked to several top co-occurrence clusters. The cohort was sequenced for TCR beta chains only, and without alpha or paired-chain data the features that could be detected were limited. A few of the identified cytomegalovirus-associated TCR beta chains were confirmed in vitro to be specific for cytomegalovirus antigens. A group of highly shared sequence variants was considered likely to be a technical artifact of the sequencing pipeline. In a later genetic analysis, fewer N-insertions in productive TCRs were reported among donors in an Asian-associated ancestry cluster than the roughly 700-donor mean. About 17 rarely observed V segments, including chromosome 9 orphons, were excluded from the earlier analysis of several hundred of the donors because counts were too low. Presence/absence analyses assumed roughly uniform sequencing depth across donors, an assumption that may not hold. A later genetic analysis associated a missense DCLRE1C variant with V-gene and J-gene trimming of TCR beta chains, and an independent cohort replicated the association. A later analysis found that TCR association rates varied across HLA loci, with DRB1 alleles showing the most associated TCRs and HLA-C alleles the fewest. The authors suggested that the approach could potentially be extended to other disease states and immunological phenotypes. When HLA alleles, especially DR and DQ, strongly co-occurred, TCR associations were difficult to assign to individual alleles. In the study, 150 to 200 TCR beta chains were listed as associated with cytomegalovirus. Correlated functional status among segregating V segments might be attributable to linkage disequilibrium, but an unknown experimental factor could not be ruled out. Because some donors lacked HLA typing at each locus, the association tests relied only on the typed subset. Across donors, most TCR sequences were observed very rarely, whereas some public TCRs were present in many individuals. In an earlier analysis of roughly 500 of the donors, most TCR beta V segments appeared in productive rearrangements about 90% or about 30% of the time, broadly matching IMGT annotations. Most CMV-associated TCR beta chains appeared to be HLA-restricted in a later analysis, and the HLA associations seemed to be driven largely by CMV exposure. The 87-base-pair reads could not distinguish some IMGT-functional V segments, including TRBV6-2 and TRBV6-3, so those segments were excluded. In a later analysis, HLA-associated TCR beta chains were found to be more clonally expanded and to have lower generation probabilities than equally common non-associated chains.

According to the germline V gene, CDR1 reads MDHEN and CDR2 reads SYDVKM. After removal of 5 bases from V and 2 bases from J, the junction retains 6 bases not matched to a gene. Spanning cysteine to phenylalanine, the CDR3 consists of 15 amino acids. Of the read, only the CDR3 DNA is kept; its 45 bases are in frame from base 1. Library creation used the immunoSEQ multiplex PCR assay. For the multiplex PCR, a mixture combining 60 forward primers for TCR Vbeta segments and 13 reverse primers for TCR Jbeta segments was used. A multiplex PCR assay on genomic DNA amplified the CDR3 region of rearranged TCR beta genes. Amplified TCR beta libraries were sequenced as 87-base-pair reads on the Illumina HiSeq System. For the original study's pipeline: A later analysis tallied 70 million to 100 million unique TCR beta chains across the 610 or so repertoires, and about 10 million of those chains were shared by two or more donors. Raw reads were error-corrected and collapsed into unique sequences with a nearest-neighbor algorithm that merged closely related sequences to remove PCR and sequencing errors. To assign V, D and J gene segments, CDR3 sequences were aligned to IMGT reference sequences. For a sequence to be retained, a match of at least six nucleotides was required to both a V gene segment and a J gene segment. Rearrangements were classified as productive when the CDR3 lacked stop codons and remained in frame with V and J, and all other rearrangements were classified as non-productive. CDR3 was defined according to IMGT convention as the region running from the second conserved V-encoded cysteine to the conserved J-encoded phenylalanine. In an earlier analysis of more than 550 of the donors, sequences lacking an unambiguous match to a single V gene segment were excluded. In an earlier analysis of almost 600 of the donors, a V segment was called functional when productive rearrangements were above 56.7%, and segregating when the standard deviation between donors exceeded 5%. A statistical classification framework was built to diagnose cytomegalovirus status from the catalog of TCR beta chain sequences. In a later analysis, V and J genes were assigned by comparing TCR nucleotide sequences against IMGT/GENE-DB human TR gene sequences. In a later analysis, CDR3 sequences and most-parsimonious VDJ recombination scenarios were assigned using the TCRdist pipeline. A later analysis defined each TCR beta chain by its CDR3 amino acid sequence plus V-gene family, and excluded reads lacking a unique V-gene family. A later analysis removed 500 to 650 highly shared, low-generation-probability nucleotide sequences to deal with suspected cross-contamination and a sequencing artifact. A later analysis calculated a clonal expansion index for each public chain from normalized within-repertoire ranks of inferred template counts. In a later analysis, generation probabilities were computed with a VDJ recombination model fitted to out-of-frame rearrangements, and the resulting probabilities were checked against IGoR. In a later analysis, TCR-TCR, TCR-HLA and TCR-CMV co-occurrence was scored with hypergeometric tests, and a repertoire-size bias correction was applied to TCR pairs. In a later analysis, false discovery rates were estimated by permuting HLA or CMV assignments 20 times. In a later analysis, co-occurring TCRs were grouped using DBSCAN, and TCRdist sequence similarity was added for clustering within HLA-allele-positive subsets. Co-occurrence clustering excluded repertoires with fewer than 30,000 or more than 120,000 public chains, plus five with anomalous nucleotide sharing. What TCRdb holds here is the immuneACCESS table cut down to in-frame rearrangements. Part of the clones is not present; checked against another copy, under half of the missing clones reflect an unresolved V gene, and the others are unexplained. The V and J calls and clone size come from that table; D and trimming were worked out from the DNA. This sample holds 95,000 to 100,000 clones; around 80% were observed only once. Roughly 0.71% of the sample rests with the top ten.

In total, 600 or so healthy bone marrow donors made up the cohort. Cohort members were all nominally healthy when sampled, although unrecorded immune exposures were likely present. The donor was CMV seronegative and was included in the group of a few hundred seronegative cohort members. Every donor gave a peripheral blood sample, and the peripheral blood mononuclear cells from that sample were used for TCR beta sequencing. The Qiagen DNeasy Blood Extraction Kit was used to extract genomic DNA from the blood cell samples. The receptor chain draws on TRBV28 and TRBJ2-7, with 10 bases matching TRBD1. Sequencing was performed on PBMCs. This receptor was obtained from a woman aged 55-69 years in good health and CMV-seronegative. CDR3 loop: CASSPPGQGAYEQYF. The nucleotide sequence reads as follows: TGTGCCAGCAGTCCCCCCGGACAGGGGGCCTACGAGCAGTACTTC.